This TCR beta chain was captured by sequencing in a study of cytomegalovirus exposure and HLA in healthy donors. This CDR3 has 17 residues. Produced via immunoSEQ multiplex PCR; TCRdb's table is partial and in-frame only. The table lists some 150,000 clones, around nine tenths of them singletons. The sample was PBMCs. The chain joins TRBV12-2 to TRBJ2-1; the table's D call, TRBD2, has no DNA check behind it. TRBV12-2 is noted as a pseudogene. This clonotype was obtained from a woman aged 30 to 39 in good health and CMV-seronegative. CDR3 amino acids: CASRLVRTSPIYYEQFF. The CDR3 nucleotides read TGTGCAAGTCGCTTAGTTCGGACTAGCCCTATATACTATGAGCAGTTCTTC.